The 16 T cell receptor beta chains presented below share a single source sample, sequenced in a study of blood T cell repertoires in COVID-19. Assay: immunoSEQ multiplex PCR; the TCRdb copy retains only in-frame clones and omits some. The sample carries about 330,000 clones, nearly 90% recorded once. Sequencing input: PBMCs or T cells enriched from blood (not recorded which). The origin of the receptors is a woman aged 25 to 39 who had recovered from COVID-19.

The chain uses TRBV11-3 and TRBJ2-7; TRBD1 matches at 8 bases. Germline V gene data show CDR1 as SGHNT and CDR2 as YENEEA. The CDR3 sequence is 13 residues long. V lost 4 bases, J lost 7 bases, and 6 bases stayed unmatched. The chain's CDR3 is CASSSTGVGEQYF. CDR3 nucleotide sequence: TGTGCCAGCAGCTCGACAGGGGTTGGGGAGCAGTACTTC.

The J gene is TRBJ1-1, the V gene TRBV5-1; 7 bases align to TRBD1. The CDR3 contains 13 residues. The germline V gene has CDR1 SGHRS and CDR2 YFSETQ. J gave up 5 bases and V 4 bases, and 5 bases lay outside the gene matches. The CDR3: CASSQQGSTEAFF. The CDR3 DNA is TGCGCCAGCAGCCAACAGGGGTCGACTGAAGCTTTCTTT.

The rearrangement uses TRBV7-2 and TRBJ1-2, with D perhaps TRBD1 (5 bases). The V and J ends lost 3 bases and 4 bases respectively, with 9 bases between them. Looked up from germline, CDR1 is SGHTA and CDR2 is FQGNSA. The CDR3 has 13 residues. The CDR3 DNA follows: TGTGCCAGCAGCTTGGGGCACCCCTATGGCTACACCTTC. This encodes CASSLGHPYGYTF.

Of note for this clone: Other nucleotide sequences in the sample specify the same CDR3. The chain links TRBV9 to TRBJ2-7, with TRBD1 matching over 10 bases. This CDR3 spans 15 amino acids. With 2 bases clipped from V and 3 bases from J, the junction kept 5 bases outside the gene matches. Germline CDR1 SGDLS, CDR2 YYNGEE. The CDR3 coding sequence is TGTGCCAGCAGCGTTGGGGACAGGGGTTACTACGAGCAGTACTTC. Its translation is CASSVGDRGYYEQYF.

This clone has a single count. This rearrangement joins TRBV6-5 to TRBJ1-2; 9 nucleotides match TRBD1. With 5 bases clipped from V and 3 bases from J, the junction kept 7 bases outside the gene matches. This CDR3 region has 15 residues. Germline CDR1 and CDR2: MNHEY and SVGAGI. The CDR3 region is CASSPRTGADYGYTF. CDR3 nucleotide sequence: TGTGCCAGCAGTCCGAGGACAGGGGCCGACTATGGCTACACCTTC.

This chain links TRBV30 with TRBJ2-5, with D uncertain. Germline CDR1 is GTSNPN and CDR2 is SVGIG (reference sequence). Trimming took 2 bases from V and 1 from J, leaving 11 bases between them. The CDR3 contains 14 residues. DNA for the CDR3: TGTGCCTGGAGTTTTCTGAGCGCCCAAGAGACCCAGTACTTC. The encoded protein is CAWSFLSAQETQYF.

This chain joins TRBV7-2 and TRBJ2-7; D unclear. The CDR3 totals 15 residues. The V gene lost 1 base and the J gene lost 0 bases, with 10 bases spanning the gap. Germline CDR1 and CDR2: SGHTA and FQGNSA. The CDR3 is CASSLEAGNSYEQYF. In DNA, the CDR3 is TGTGCCAGCAGCTTAGAGGCAGGAAACTCCTACGAGCAGTACTTC.

The genes are TRBV5-1 and TRBJ2-3, with D perhaps TRBD2 (7 bases). Trimming shortened V by 4 bases and J by 6 bases, and 15 bases separated the two germline ends. Germline assignment: CDR1 SGHRS and CDR2 YFSETQ. This CDR3 region has 14 residues. CDR3 nucleotide sequence: TGCGCCAGCAGCCAGGCCCCGGGGGGCGATACGCAGTATTTT. Translating it yields CASSQAPGGDTQYF.

This rearrangement joins TRBV19 to TRBJ1-2, with 7 nucleotides matching TRBD1. J gave up 0 bases and V 5 bases, and 0 bases lay outside the gene matches. The CDR3 runs 13 residues. Germline V gives CDR1 LNHDA, CDR2 SQIVND (reference sequence). CDR3 nucleotides: TGTGCCAGTAGTGGGACAGCTAACTATGGCTACACCTTC. Translating gives CASSGTANYGYTF.

This sequence joins TRBV11-1 and TRBJ1-1; D is unresolved. This CDR3 has 13 residues. Looked up from germline, CDR1 is SGHAT and CDR2 is FQDESV (reference sequence). The V end was cut by 6 bases, the J end by 0 bases, with 8 bases between. The CDR3: CASRSGLNTEAFF. The CDR3 nucleotides are TGTGCCAGCAGATCTGGGCTGAACACTGAAGCTTTCTTT.

This clone was observed a few times. The rearrangement uses TRBV19 and TRBJ2-7; D is perhaps TRBD2 (5 bases). CDR1 and CDR2 from the germline V gene are LNHDA and SQIVND (reference sequence). The CDR3 has 17 amino acids. With 1 base removed from V and 3 bases from J, the gap between germline ends came to 19 bases. The CDR3 DNA reads as TGTGCCAGTAGTATAGTGGCGGGCAGCAATACATTCTACGAGCAGTACTTC. Translating it yields CASSIVAGSNTFYEQYF.

Remarks on this clone: In the same sample, other DNA sequences code for this CDR3. The chain combines TRBV9 with TRBJ1-6; TRBD1 matches 9 bases. V lost 3 bases to trimming and J lost 0 bases; unmatched junction nucleotides: 7. Germline CDR1 reads SGDLS; CDR2 reads YYNGEE. The CDR3 consists of 18 residues. CDR3 loop: CASSEGQGVSSYNSPLHF. CDR3 DNA: TGTGCCAGCAGCGAGGGACAGGGCGTTAGCTCCTATAATTCACCCCTCCACTTT.

This chain links TRBV9 with TRBJ2-2, with D perhaps TRBD2 (6 bases). Germline loops: CDR1 SGDLS, CDR2 YYNGEE. The V gene lost 6 bases and the J gene lost 0 bases, with 12 bases spanning the gap. This CDR3 contains 15 residues. DNA of the CDR3: TGTGCCAGCAAAAAAGGGGAGGCGAACACCGGGGAGCTGTTTTTT. Amino acid sequence: CASKKGEANTGELFF.

The chain carries TRBV12-5 and TRBJ2-1; 14 bases are a match to TRBD2. V shed 1 base, J shed 2 bases, and the junction held 10 bases outside the gene matches. The V gene's germline CDR1 is LGHNT and CDR2 FRNRAP. The CDR3 extends over 20 amino acids. CDR3 region: CASGLGGLAGGHRTYNEQFF. For the CDR3, the DNA is TGTGCTAGTGGTTTGGGCGGACTAGCGGGGGGCCATAGGACCTACAATGAGCAGTTCTTC.

V is TRBV7-9 and J is TRBJ1-6; 7 positions match TRBD1. The CDR3 runs to 15 residues. Trimming removed 6 bases from V and 5 bases from J; junction bases left unmatched: 7. Germline V gene data show CDR1 as SEHNR and CDR2 as FQNEAQ (reference sequence). The CDR3, as DNA: TGTGCCAGCAGGACAACAGGGGCCGATAATTCACCCCTCCACTTT. It codes for CASRTTGADNSPLHF.

This rearrangement joins TRBV9 to TRBJ1-6, with a weak D call TRBD1 (5 bases). The CDR3 contains 15 residues. Germline-derived CDR1 and CDR2 are SGDLS and YYNGEE. V was shortened by 0 bases and J by 8 bases, with 12 bases between the two germline ends. The chain's CDR3 is CASSVGRGGDSPLHF. The CDR3, as DNA: TGTGCCAGCAGCGTAGGGAGGGGAGGCGATTCACCCCTCCACTTT.